A single T cell receptor (beta chain) is shown here with its context. The data are from a study of blood T cell repertoires in COVID-19. About the research overall: Sources were T cells, B-cell-depleted T cells, or PBMCs; the material itself was cDNA or gDNA.

Participants spanned ages about 18 to 90 years and resided in about two dozen US areas. The CDR3 is 15 amino acids. Germline V gene sequence: CDR1 LNHDA, CDR2 SQIVND (reference sequence). Trimming cost V 5 bases and J 3 bases, with 14 bases left between them. Profiling relied on immunoSEQ multiplex PCR, and the TCRdb table lists in-frame clones only, not all of them. This sample has around 310,000 clones, with 88% found just once. The clonotype originates from a man aged 30 to 45 who had recovered from COVID-19. The sequenced sample consisted of PBMCs or T cells enriched from blood (not recorded which). J is TRBJ1-5 and V is TRBV19; tentatively, D is TRBD1 (6 bases). CDR3 coding DNA: TGTGCCAGTAGTTTTACAGGGAGTTTCAATCAGCCCCAGCATTTT. Protein product: CASSFTGSFNQPQHF.